These 28 T cell receptor beta chains were all obtained from the same sample, sequenced in a study of blood T cell repertoires in COVID-19. Sequencing was performed with immunoSEQ multiplex PCR; in TCRdb, only in-frame clones are kept and a portion is missing. The sample has more than 90,000 clones, 55% to 80% seen once. The sample comprised peripheral blood. These receptors were obtained from a woman aged 60-75 years in a cohort sampled during active or convalescent COVID-19.

This clone appeared a few times. The chain couples TRBV9 to TRBJ2-5; D perhaps matches TRBD1 (6 bases). V lost 4 bases, J lost 4 bases, and 14 bases lay in between. Germline V gives CDR1 SGDLS, CDR2 YYNGEE. There are 14 residues in the CDR3. CDR3 coding DNA: TGTGCCAGCAGCTCACAGGGTGGGGGAGAGACCCAGTACTTC. Protein product: CASSSQGGGETQYF.

This chain links TRBV7-3 with TRBJ2-3; a possible D gene is TRBD1 (6 bases). Germline lookup yields CDR1 SGHTA and CDR2 FQGTGA. V was trimmed by 2 bases and J by 0 bases, leaving 12 bases between them. The CDR3 has 16 residues. This chain's CDR3 is CASSLGGGDSTDTQYF. The DNA for the CDR3 is TGTGCCAGCAGCTTAGGGGGCGGAGATAGCACAGATACGCAGTATTTT.

This clone has a count of ten or more. The CDR3 coding sequence is TGTGCCAGCAGTGTTCACCTCGGACAGGGCACAGATACGCAGTATTTT. Residues: CASSVHLGQGTDTQYF. The chain joins TRBV27 to TRBJ2-3, with 7 nucleotides matching TRBD1. The CDR3 totals 16 residues. After removal of 5 bases from V and 1 base from J, the junction contained 9 bases not matched to a gene. Germline CDR1 is MNHEY and CDR2 is SMNVEV (reference sequence).

V is TRBV28 and J is TRBJ1-6; D perhaps matches TRBD1 (6 bases). Trimming stripped 5 bases from V and 7 bases from J, with 18 bases between. The germline gives CDR1 MDHEN, CDR2 SYDVKM. This CDR3 region has 16 residues. The DNA for the CDR3 is TGTGCCAGCAGTCCAGTTGGGGGCATCCGGAATTCACCCCTCCACTTT. It translates to CASSPVGGIRNSPLHF.

The V call is TRBV4-1, the J call TRBJ1-6; TRBD1 is a possible D gene (5 bases). Looked up from germline, CDR1 is MGHRA and CDR2 is YSYEKL. The CDR3 length is 15 residues. The V gene lost 4 bases and the J gene lost 0 bases, with 7 bases spanning the gap. CDR3 nucleotides: TGCGCCAGCAGCCCAGGGATCTCCTATAATTCACCCCTCCACTTT. Protein product: CASSPGISYNSPLHF.

This clone was seen a few times. The chain is built from TRBV6-2 or TRBV6-3 and TRBJ2-2, with TRBD2 as a possible D gene (5 bases). V was cut by 1 base and J by 0 bases, with 18 bases left in between. CDR3 size: 19 residues. Germline lookup yields CDR1 MNHEY and CDR2 SVGEGT. CDR3 protein: CASSYFRGTDYSNTGELFF. The DNA of the CDR3 is TGTGCCAGCAGTTACTTCCGGGGAACAGACTATTCGAACACCGGGGAGCTGTTTTTT.

The J gene is TRBJ2-3, the V gene TRBV2; TRBD2 aligns across 12 bases. Germline CDR1 is SNHLY and CDR2 is FYNNEI. Germline trimming cut 8 bases from V and 2 bases from J; bases unmatched to any gene: 8. The CDR3 runs 16 residues. CDR3 sequence: CASAGLAGGTTDTQYF. CDR3 in DNA: TGTGCCAGCGCTGGGCTAGCGGGGGGGACCACAGATACGCAGTATTTT.

This chain joins TRBV7-2 and TRBJ2-5, with D unclear. V was cut by 5 bases and J by 9 bases, with 10 bases left in between. Germline lookup yields CDR1 SGHTA and CDR2 FQGNSA. The CDR3 runs to 11 residues. This chain's CDR3 is CASSRGAAQYF. In DNA, the CDR3 is TGTGCCAGCAGCCGTGGCGCGGCCCAGTACTTC.

J is TRBJ1-2 and V is TRBV4-1; D call uncertain. Germline V gene sequence: CDR1 MGHRA, CDR2 YSYEKL. V gave up 1 base and J gave up 0 bases, with 9 bases separating them. The CDR3 has 15 residues. In DNA, the CDR3 is TGCGCCAGCAGCCAAGTTAGCGCAGCTAACTATGGCTACACCTTC. Residues: CASSQVSAANYGYTF.

The table lists this clone with a few counts. This chain joins TRBV5-4 and TRBJ1-1, with 9 bases aligning to TRBD1. CDR3 length: 14 residues. Unmatched junction bases numbered 8, after V lost 7 bases and J lost 4 bases. Per germline, CDR1 SGHNT and CDR2 YYREEE (reference sequence). CDR3 sequence reads: CASSRDRESTEAFF. The DNA of the CDR3 is TGTGCCAGCTCCCGGGACAGGGAATCCACTGAAGCTTTCTTT. The whole variable domain, filled in from reference TRBV5-4 and TRBJ1-1, reads ETGVTQSPTHLIKTRGQQVTLRCSSQSGHNTVSWYQQALGQGPQFIFQYYREEENGRGNFPPRFSGLQFPNYSSELNVNALELDDSALYLCASSRDRESTEAFFGQGTRLTVV.

V is TRBV6-5 and J is TRBJ1-2; TRBD1 matches at 7 bases. Trimming took 7 bases from V and 4 from J; bases not matched to a gene: 6. The germline CDR1 and CDR2 sequences are MNHEY and SVGAGI. The CDR3 covers 13 residues. As DNA, the CDR3 is TGTGCCAGCAACCCGGGACAGCTCTATGGCTACACCTTC. As protein: CASNPGQLYGYTF.

The chain carries TRBV6-2 or TRBV6-3 and TRBJ2-1; 10 bases align to TRBD2. J lost 2 bases, V lost 2 bases, and 6 bases had no gene match. The germline gives CDR1 MNHEY, CDR2 SVGEGT. The CDR3 totals 17 residues. CDR3 DNA sequence: TGTGCCAGCAGTTACCCTATAGCGGGGGGAGCCTACAATGAGCAGTTCTTC. Its translation: CASSYPIAGGAYNEQFF.

The sample holds one count of this clone. This chain links TRBV6-2 or TRBV6-3 with TRBJ2-7, with a tentative D call TRBD1 (6 bases). The germline gives CDR1 MNHEY, CDR2 SVGEGT. Trimming stripped 0 bases from V and 3 bases from J, with 15 bases between. The CDR3 has 16 amino acids. The CDR3 sequence is CASSYSKYGTSYEQYF. The CDR3 region has the DNA TGTGCCAGCAGTTACTCGAAATACGGGACAAGCTACGAGCAGTACTTC.

The CDR3 is CASSQGDRGNYGYTF. The CDR3 DNA reads as TGCGCCAGCAGCCAAGGGGACAGGGGAAACTATGGCTACACCTTC. The chain is built from TRBV4-1 and TRBJ1-2; 10 bases fit TRBD1. CDR1 is MGHRA, CDR2 YSYEKL, per germline. This CDR3 region has 15 residues. The V segment lost 1 base and the J segment 2 bases; nucleotides outside the gene matches: 1.

The CDR3 protein is CASTTKAGGGNQPQHF. The CDR3 coding sequence is TGTGCCAGCACTACGAAGGCAGGGGGCGGCAATCAGCCCCAGCATTTT. The V gene is TRBV6-6, the J gene TRBJ1-5; 8 bases are shared with TRBD1. Trimming at V came to 7 bases and at J to 2 bases, leaving 10 bases not matched to a gene. Per the germline V gene, CDR1 is MNHNY and CDR2 is SVGAGI (reference sequence). The CDR3 runs 16 residues.

The rearrangement joins TRBV29-1 to TRBJ2-6; D not certain. The CDR3 is 13 amino acids. Germline loops: CDR1 SQVTM, CDR2 ANQGSEA. V was pared by 4 bases and J by 2 bases, with 6 bases between. The CDR3 sequence is CSVGVTGANVLTF. The CDR3 region has the DNA TGCAGCGTTGGAGTCACTGGGGCCAACGTCCTGACTTTC.

The rearrangement joins TRBV7-8 to TRBJ2-7; D perhaps matches TRBD1 (5 bases). The germline V gene encodes CDR1 SGHVS and CDR2 FQNEAQ. The CDR3 extends over 17 amino acids. V was cut by 1 base and J by 2 bases, with 18 bases left in between. The CDR3 sequence is CASSLGVGVARAYEQYF. The CDR3 nucleotides are TGTGCCAGCAGCTTAGGGGTAGGCGTGGCCAGGGCCTACGAGCAGTACTTC.

The chain uses TRBV6-2 or TRBV6-3 and TRBJ2-7; no clear D. Germline V CDR1 and CDR2: MNHEY, SVGEGT. There are 12 residues in the CDR3. Trimming took 5 bases from V and 5 from J, leaving 10 bases between them. The CDR3: CASSIQANEQYF. The CDR3 DNA sequence: TGTGCCAGCAGTATTCAGGCAAACGAGCAGTACTTC.

The gene calls are TRBV25-1 and TRBJ2-4, with 10 positions matching TRBD2. V was clipped by 5 bases and J by 1 base; unmatched bases: 11. Germline V gives CDR1 MGHDK, CDR2 SYGVNS. The CDR3 loop spans 18 amino acids. CDR3 sequence reads: CASSTLSLLAGAKNIQYF. The DNA for the CDR3 is TGTGCCAGCAGTACTCTTTCATTACTAGCGGGGGCCAAAAACATTCAGTACTTC.

This clone was seen once. V is TRBV6-5 and J is TRBJ2-7; 8 positions agree with TRBD2. Germline trimming cut 6 bases from V and 2 bases from J; bases unmatched to any gene: 9. Germline values: CDR1 MNHEY, CDR2 SVGAGI. The CDR3 spans 15 residues. The CDR3 bases are TGTGCCAGCAGACTTACAGCGGGGGCACCCTACGAGCAGTACTTC. Encoded protein: CASRLTAGAPYEQYF.

This chain connects TRBV5-4 to TRBJ1-2, with TRBD1 identical over 7 bases. The trim removed 4 bases at V and 7 bases at J, leaving 7 bases unmatched. CDR1 SGHNT and CDR2 YYREEE come from the germline V gene (reference sequence). CDR3 length: 13 amino acids. CDR3 nucleotide sequence: TGTGCCAGCAGCGTGGGACAGCTGGCTGGCTACACCTTC. This sequence encodes CASSVGQLAGYTF.

The rearrangement links TRBV6-2 or TRBV6-3 to TRBJ2-3; 8 bases line up with TRBD2. CDR3 length: 16 amino acids. V lost 6 bases and J lost 1; bases outside the gene matches: 9. CDR1 is MNHEY, CDR2 SVGEGT, per germline. CDR3 coding DNA: TGTGCCAGCAGCCGGACCGGGGGGGCCGGCACAGATACGCAGTATTTT. Amino acid sequence: CASSRTGGAGTDTQYF.

V is TRBV2 and J is TRBJ2-7; TRBD1 agrees at 7 bases. Germline values: CDR1 SNHLY, CDR2 FYNNEI. CDR3 length equals 13 residues. V lost 5 bases and J lost 4; bases outside the gene matches: 5. CDR3 amino acids: CASSRGQVYEQYF. The CDR3 bases are TGTGCCAGCAGTCGTGGACAGGTGTACGAGCAGTACTTC.

The CDR3: CASRPQGPNYGYTF. The CDR3 region has the DNA TGCGCCAGCCGCCCACAGGGCCCCAACTATGGCTACACCTTC. The chain links TRBV4-3 to TRBJ1-2; tentatively, D is TRBD1 (6 bases). V was pared by 8 bases and J by 2 bases, with 15 bases between. Germline V gene sequence: CDR1 LGHNA, CDR2 YSLEER. The CDR3 consists of 14 residues.

J is TRBJ2-1 and V is TRBV10-3; TRBD1 might be the D (6 bases). The V gene's germline CDR1 is ENHRY and CDR2 SYGVKD. Trimming took off 10 bases at V and 4 bases at J, with 11 bases between the two ends. This CDR3 comprises 12 residues. CDR3 coding DNA: TGTGCCAGTAAAACAGGGTACAATGAGCAGTTCTTC. Its protein is CASKTGYNEQFF.

This clone was observed once. The rearrangement joins TRBV28 to TRBJ2-5; the match to TRBD2 covers 8 bases. There are 15 residues in the CDR3. With V trimmed by 11 bases and J by 5 bases, 16 bases remained unmatched. Looked up from germline, CDR1 is MDHEN and CDR2 is SYDVKM. CDR3 sequence reads: CARGGRRGAGETQYF. Written as DNA, the CDR3 is TGTGCCCGCGGGGGGAGGCGGGGGGCGGGGGAGACCCAGTACTTC.

For the CDR3, the DNA is TGTGCCAGCAGCCGGGGGACTAGCGGGGGGAAAACCACCGGGGAGCTGTTTTTT. Translation: CASSRGTSGGKTTGELFF. The chain carries TRBV4-2 and TRBJ2-2, with 15 bases identical to TRBD2. Germline CDR1 is LGHNA and CDR2 is YNFKEQ. This CDR3 region has 18 residues. V shed 4 bases and J 4 bases; nucleotides not matched to a gene: 7.

The rearrangement links TRBV4-3 to TRBJ1-6, with D possibly matching TRBD1 (5 bases). The CDR3 spans 15 residues. Trimming left V 5 bases short and J 5 bases short, with 13 bases between. Germline assignment: CDR1 LGHNA and CDR2 YSLEER. CDR3 in amino acids: CASSGSWGDNSPLHF. CDR3 nucleotide sequence: TGCGCCAGCAGCGGGTCATGGGGGGATAATTCACCCCTCCACTTT.